This TCR beta chain comes out of a study of memory CD4+ T cells and cytomegalovirus serostatus. Findings and limits, study-wide: A US-trained random forest predicted CMV serostatus with median AUC roughly 0.91.

Per the original data handling: After removing out-of-frame reads, millions of distinct TCRbeta sequences remained. Generated by immunoSEQ multiplex PCR, the TCRdb table keeps only in-frame clones and is missing some. The V and J calls and clone size are taken from that table; D and trimming were inferred from the DNA. The table has 30,000 to 40,000 clones, around 78% seen once; the top ten hold 0.78%. Single viable CD3+CD4+CD8-CD45RO+ cells were sorted as the memory CD4+ T cells. Serostatus was set by detecting CMV pp150, pp28, p38, p52 IgG. There are a few counts of this clone. Its specificity is unknown. Trimming stripped 0 bases from V and 3 bases from J, with 9 bases between. Germline values: CDR1 MNHNS, CDR2 SASEGT. This CDR3 has 16 residues.

The sequenced sample was memory CD4+ T cells from blood. The chain recombines TRBV6-1 with TRBJ1-6; D remains unclear. This TCR derives from an adult in good health and CMV-seronegative. CDR3 coding DNA: TGTGCCAGCAGTGAAGCGCCGAGCAGCTATAATTCACCCCTCCACTTT. Amino acid sequence: CASSEAPSSYNSPLHF.